One and the same sample provided the 17 T cell receptor beta chains below, sequenced in a study of blood T cell repertoires in COVID-19. The assay was immunoSEQ multiplex PCR, and TCRdb's table has in-frame clones only and misses some. The data show approximately 75,000 clones, roughly 84% seen once. Sequenced material: peripheral blood. These receptors were collected from a woman between 50 and 59 years old with acute or convalescent COVID-19.

The CDR3 reads CASSLGGTASFNNEQFF. CDR3 nucleotide sequence: TGTGCCAGCAGCCTTGGGGGGACAGCCTCTTTCAACAATGAGCAGTTCTTC. This rearrangement joins TRBV27 to TRBJ2-1; a weak D match, TRBD1 (7 bases). Trimming took 6 bases from V and 5 from J, leaving 23 bases between them. Germline CDR1 MNHEY, CDR2 SMNVEV (reference sequence). The CDR3 consists of 17 residues.

This clone was detected only a few times. The chain has TRBV7-2 and TRBJ2-7; D ambiguous. This CDR3 contains 13 residues. Germline V lookup: CDR1 SGHTA, CDR2 FQGNSA. Trimming shortened V by 2 bases and J by 2 bases, and 7 bases separated the two germline ends. CDR3 in DNA: TGTGCCAGCAGCTTACAATCTACCTACGAGCAGTACTTC. Amino acids: CASSLQSTYEQYF.

The J gene is TRBJ1-3, the V gene TRBV2; no clear D. Trimming removed 4 bases from V and 6 bases from J, with 4 bases in between. The CDR3 has 11 amino acids. CDR1 SNHLY and CDR2 FYNNEI come from the germline V gene. The CDR3 DNA sequence: TGTGCCAGCAGTGTATCAAACACCATATATTTT. Translation gives CASSVSNTIYF.

The chain employs TRBV30 and TRBJ1-2, with unresolved D. The CDR3 totals 12 residues. The germline V and J ends were trimmed by 3 bases and 4 bases, with 9 bases remaining between them. Germline V lookup: CDR1 GTSNPN, CDR2 SVGIG (reference sequence). The chain's CDR3 is CAWSPGFYGYTF. The CDR3 bases are TGTGCCTGGAGCCCCGGGTTCTATGGCTACACCTTC.

This clone has only one observation. The V and J genes are TRBV28 and TRBJ2-3, with TRBD2 matching 12 bases. V shed 3 bases, J shed 13 bases, and the junction held 11 bases outside the gene matches. Germline loops: CDR1 MDHEN, CDR2 SYDVKM. CDR3 size: 15 residues. CDR3 nucleotide sequence: TGTGCCAGCAGTTTGCTAGCGGGAGGGCTTAGTGGGGAGTATTTT. Its translation is CASSLLAGGLSGEYF. Drawing the rest from reference TRBV28 and TRBJ2-3, the complete variable domain is DVKVTQSSRYLVKRTGEKVFLECVQDMDHENMFWYRQDPGLGLRLIYFSYDVKMKEKGDIPEGYSVSREKKERFSLILESASTNQTSMYLCASSLLAGGLSGEYFGPGTRLTVL.

This chain uses TRBV5-4 with TRBJ1-4, with 7 bases fitting TRBD1. Germline V gene sequence: CDR1 SGHNT, CDR2 YYREEE (reference sequence). CDR3 length: 15 amino acids. Losses at the gene ends were 5 bases for V and 4 bases for J; bases not matched to a gene: 8. The CDR3 bases are TGTGCCAGCAGTCTTCAGGGACAGATTAATGAAAAACTGTTTTTT. Translated, it gives CASSLQGQINEKLFF.

The chain recombines TRBV12-5 with TRBJ1-2, with unresolved D. Germline V gives CDR1 LGHNT, CDR2 FRNRAP. This CDR3 comprises 13 residues. Trimming left V 4 bases short and J 2 bases short, with 8 bases between. The DNA for the CDR3 is TGTGCTAGTGGTTCCGGACTGAACTATGGCTACACCTTC. It specifies CASGSGLNYGYTF.

The chain has TRBV4-1 and TRBJ2-3, with D perhaps TRBD2 (5 bases). The V and J ends lost 1 base and 1 base respectively, with 15 bases between them. The V gene's germline CDR1 is MGHRA and CDR2 YSYEKL. The CDR3 runs to 17 residues. CDR3 coding DNA: TGCGCCAGCAGCCAAGGAGGCGCAGGAGGCGGCACAGATACGCAGTATTTT. Translated, it gives CASSQGGAGGGTDTQYF.

The J gene is TRBJ1-2, the V gene TRBV28, with D possibly matching TRBD1 (5 bases). This CDR3 region has 13 residues. Trimming left V 7 bases short and J 3 bases short, with 12 bases between. Germline assignment: CDR1 MDHEN and CDR2 SYDVKM. The CDR3 coding sequence is TGTGCCAGCAACCAGGGCATGGACTATGGCTACACCTTC. Protein sequence: CASNQGMDYGYTF.

V gene TRBV4-1 combines with J gene TRBJ2-7; 8 positions agree with TRBD2. The CDR3 is 19 amino acids. Germline V CDR1 and CDR2: MGHRA, YSYEKL. V lost 3 bases and J lost 0; bases outside the gene matches: 16. DNA of the CDR3: TGCGCCAGCAGCCAGGTGCCCGGAGGCGGGGGGTCCGCCTCCTACGAGCAGTACTTC. Translated, it gives CASSQVPGGGGSASYEQYF.

The chain combines TRBV7-2 with TRBJ1-5, with D possibly being TRBD1 (6 bases). CDR1 is SGHTA and CDR2 is FQGNSA in the germline V gene. This CDR3 has 14 residues. V was pared by 8 bases and J by 7 bases, with 18 bases between. This CDR3 is CASSWRGAGQPQHF. The CDR3 DNA reads as TGTGCCAGCTCCTGGCGGGGGGCAGGACAGCCCCAGCATTTT.

V and J are TRBV7-6 and TRBJ2-7, with 9 bases lining up with TRBD2. Germline loops: CDR1 SGHVS, CDR2 FNYEAQ. This CDR3 comprises 15 residues. V shed 0 bases, J shed 1 base, and the junction held 1 base outside the gene matches. CDR3 in amino acids: CASSLASGGSYEQYF. Written as DNA, the CDR3 is TGTGCCAGCAGCTTAGCTAGCGGGGGATCCTACGAGCAGTACTTC.

The chain joins TRBV6-1 to TRBJ2-2; D unclear. From germline, CDR1 is MNHNS and CDR2 SASEGT. V lost 2 bases to trimming and J lost 1 base, with 14 bases between them. The CDR3 consists of 17 residues. Here the CDR3 reads CASSELRSVLNTGELFF. In nucleotides, the CDR3 is TGTGCCAGCAGTGAACTGAGGAGCGTCCTGAACACCGGGGAGCTGTTTTTT.

This clone was counted only a few times. The genes are TRBV2 and TRBJ2-7, with D possibly matching TRBD2 (5 bases). Trimming left V 10 bases short and J 7 bases short, with 20 bases between. The CDR3 length is 13 residues. The germline CDR1 and CDR2 sequences are SNHLY and FYNNEI. CDR3 sequence reads: CATRHRETGEQYF. DNA of the CDR3: TGTGCCACTAGACACCGAGAGACGGGAGAGCAGTACTTC.

This clone was counted once. This chain links TRBV29-1 with TRBJ2-7; 7 bases agree with TRBD2. This CDR3 has 17 residues. CDR1 SQVTM and CDR2 ANQGSEA come from the germline V gene. With V trimmed by 1 base and J by 2 bases, 14 bases remained unmatched. The CDR3 DNA is TGCAGCGTTGAAGCCACCGCCATCGTCGGGGGGACCTACGAGCAGTACTTC. Protein: CSVEATAIVGGTYEQYF.

This clone was seen a single time. The V call is TRBV11-2, the J call TRBJ1-1; a possible D gene is TRBD1 (5 bases). V lost 6 bases and J lost 2, with 13 bases in between. Germline CDR1 reads SGHAT; CDR2 reads FQNNGV. The CDR3 runs to 14 residues. CDR3 bases: TGTGCCAGCAGGGGGAGCGGGGCTAACACTGAAGCTTTCTTT. This gives the protein CASRGSGANTEAFF.

This chain links TRBV10-3 with TRBJ1-1; perhaps TRBD1 as D (5 bases). Germline loops: CDR1 ENHRY, CDR2 SYGVKD. Trimming pared 10 bases from V and 3 bases from J, leaving 15 bases between. The CDR3 loop spans 13 amino acids. CDR3 in amino acids: CASRGGMDTEAFF. CDR3 nucleotides: TGTGCCAGCCGCGGGGGGATGGACACTGAAGCTTTCTTT.